A single sample gave rise to the 19 T cell receptor beta chains below, sequenced in a study of beta chain features in type 1 diabetes (dated by TCRdb to 2016 to 2018). Libraries were prepared through the immunoSEQ multiplex PCR assay. The High Capacity cDNA Reverse Transcription Kit was used to reverse transcribe all of the isolated RNA, meaning that expressed TCRB transcripts were what got sequenced. What TCRdb holds here is the immuneACCESS table cut down to in-frame rearrangements. Part of the clones is not present; checked against another copy, under half of the missing clones reflect an unresolved V gene, and the others are unexplained. In all, the sample holds around 300,000 clones, and around 15% of those were seen once. More than 6.5% of the sample is in the top ten clones. The specimen sequenced was central memory CD4+ T cells from blood. These receptor sequences come from a man aged 30 to 39 in good health.

The chain uses TRBV7-9 and TRBJ2-3; maybe TRBD1 (5 bases). The CDR3 length is 18 residues. The germline V gene encodes CDR1 SEHNR and CDR2 FQNEAQ (reference sequence). Trimming took 3 bases from V and 0 from J, leaving 19 bases between them. DNA for the CDR3: TGTGCCAGCAGCTTTGGGGCCGTTCGACGATCTAGCACAGATACGCAGTATTTT. It specifies CASSFGAVRRSSTDTQYF. Filled out from reference TRBV7-9 and TRBJ2-3, the complete variable domain reads DTGVSQNPRHKITKRGQNVTFRCDPISEHNRLYWYRQTLGQGPEFLTYFQNEAQLEKSRLLSDRFSAERPKGSFSTLEIQRTEQGDSAMYLCASSFGAVRRSSTDTQYFGPGTRLTVL.

This clone has a handful of counts. This rearrangement joins TRBV7-2 to TRBJ2-5; no firm D call. The CDR3 runs 13 residues. Trimming took off 5 bases at V and 2 bases at J, with 9 bases between the two ends. From germline, CDR1 is SGHTA and CDR2 FQGNSA. CDR3 loop: CASSQGNQETQYF. Written as DNA, the CDR3 is TGTGCCAGCAGCCAAGGCAATCAAGAGACCCAGTACTTC.

The chain has TRBV6-1 and TRBJ1-5, with a possible D match to TRBD1 (6 bases). CDR1 and CDR2 from the germline V gene are MNHNS and SASEGT. The CDR3 runs 14 residues. CDR3 residues: CAGAEVNGNQPQHF. CDR3 bases: TGTGCGGGGGCAGAGGTGAATGGAAATCAGCCCCAGCATTTT.

This clone was observed a single time. The rearrangement links TRBV29-1 to TRBJ1-1; D is unresolved. V was shortened by 7 bases and J by 3 bases, with 12 bases between the two germline ends. Germline loops: CDR1 SQVTM, CDR2 ANQGSEA. The CDR3 extends over 12 amino acids. DNA of the CDR3: TGCAGCGCCAGAGACTGGGACACTGAAGCTTTCTTT. Residues: CSARDWDTEAFF.

This clone was counted between two and nine times. The chain couples TRBV4-3 to TRBJ1-2; 8 nucleotides agree with TRBD1. Per germline, CDR1 LGHNA and CDR2 YSLEER. V lost 0 bases to trimming and J lost 4 bases; unmatched junction nucleotides: 7. The CDR3 has 16 amino acids. CDR3 bases: TGCGCCAGCAGCCAAGAGGCGAGCCAGGGGGCCTATGGCTACACCTTC. Its protein product is CASSQEASQGAYGYTF.

J is TRBJ2-1 and V is TRBV6-1; possible D gene TRBD1, 6 bases. The germline gives CDR1 MNHNS, CDR2 SASEGT. The CDR3 runs 14 residues. V lost 3 bases and J lost 8, with 14 bases in between. As DNA, the CDR3 is TGTGCCAGCAGTGATGGAGGCAGGGGCCATGAGCAGTTCTTC. This encodes CASSDGGRGHEQFF.

V usage is TRBV6-5 and J usage is TRBJ2-6; D ambiguous. The CDR3 has 14 amino acids. Germline-derived CDR1 and CDR2 are MNHEY and SVGAGI. The ends were cut back, 6 bases at V and 0 bases at J, with 6 bases in the middle. This CDR3 is CASSRRSGANVLTF. The CDR3 DNA reads TGTGCCAGCAGCCGCCGCTCTGGGGCCAACGTCCTGACTTTC.

The CDR3 region is CASSLIVPGNTDTQYF. The CDR3, as DNA: TGTGCCAGCAGCTTGATAGTACCGGGGAACACAGATACGCAGTATTTT. J is TRBJ2-3 and V is TRBV5-6; D is perhaps TRBD2 (5 bases). The germline V gene has CDR1 SGHDT and CDR2 YYEEEE. This CDR3 spans 16 amino acids. Deletions cut 1 base from V and 2 bases from J, with 14 bases between. The full variable domain, in which reference TRBV5-6 and TRBJ2-3 provide the parts outside the CDR3, is DAGVTQSPTHLIKTRGQQVTLRCSPKSGHDTVSWYQQALGQGPQFIFQYYEEEERQRGNFPDRFSGHQFPNYSSELNVNALLLGDSALYLCASSLIVPGNTDTQYFGPGTRLTVL.

This clone was observed a handful of times. The chain couples TRBV6-5 to TRBJ1-5; D remains unclear. V was clipped by 5 bases and J by 3 bases, with 8 bases between them. The CDR3 covers 13 residues. Germline V CDR1 and CDR2: MNHEY, SVGAGI. The CDR3 sequence: CASSESFNQPQHF. The CDR3 DNA is TGTGCCAGCAGTGAATCCTTCAATCAGCCCCAGCATTTT.

This clone was seen a few times. This chain joins TRBV7-7 and TRBJ2-5; D possibly corresponds to TRBD1 (5 bases). CDR1 and CDR2 (germline): SSHAT, FNYEAQ (reference sequence). The CDR3 is 12 residues long. V was trimmed by 5 bases and J by 4 bases, leaving 8 bases between them. The CDR3 sequence is CASSTQGETQYF. CDR3 DNA sequence: TGTGCCAGCAGCACCCAGGGAGAGACCCAGTACTTC.

In this sample, this clone turned up a few times. This chain links TRBV7-2 with TRBJ2-1, with no clear D. The germline V and J ends were trimmed by 5 bases and 4 bases, with 12 bases remaining between them. The CDR3 sequence is 14 residues long. Per germline, CDR1 SGHTA and CDR2 FQGNSA. CDR3 amino acids: CASSDGWAYNEQFF. CDR3 DNA: TGTGCCAGCAGCGACGGTTGGGCGTACAATGAGCAGTTCTTC.

V and J are TRBV4-3 and TRBJ2-1; TRBD1 matches 9 bases. With V trimmed by 2 bases and J by 10 bases, 9 bases remained unmatched. The CDR3 has 15 amino acids. The germline CDR1 and CDR2 sequences are LGHNA and YSLEER. CDR3 nucleotides: TGCGCCAGCAGCCAAAAAACAGGGGGCATCGGGGAGCAGTTCTTC. This encodes CASSQKTGGIGEQFF.

The chain joins TRBV21-1 to TRBJ1-4; the table's D call, TRBD1, has no DNA check behind it. TRBV21-1 is a known pseudogene. The CDR3 length is 15 residues. As DNA, the CDR3 is TGTGCCAGCACCCTCGGGACAGGGTTTAATGAAAAACTGTTTTTT. Translating it yields CASTLGTGFNEKLFF.

Remarks on this clone: Given the absence of the conserved phenylalanine or tryptophan at the CDR3 end, a read error is likely. The DNA is left out, because the CDR3 cannot be placed on it with certainty; the CDR3 is given as TCRdb lists it. The chain uses TRBV21-1 and TRBJ1-2; the table's D call of TRBD1 was not tested on the DNA. TRBV21-1 represents a pseudogene. The CDR3 region is 13 residues in length, termini included. CDR3: CASSSRNLGRLQG.

This clone was seen more than once but under ten times. V and J are TRBV9 and TRBJ1-3; D is possibly TRBD1 (5 bases). The germline V and J ends were trimmed by 4 bases and 2 bases, with 13 bases remaining between them. This CDR3 has 15 amino acids. Germline-derived CDR1 and CDR2 are SGDLS and YYNGEE. The CDR3 sequence: CASSLPVGPGNTIYF. The CDR3 DNA reads as TGTGCCAGCAGCCTCCCCGTGGGACCTGGAAACACCATATATTTT.

This clone was seen a few times. The rearrangement joins TRBV7-2 to TRBJ2-1; 9 bases agree with TRBD2. CDR1 is SGHTA, CDR2 FQGNSA, per germline. This CDR3 is built from 14 residues. V lost 5 bases to trimming and J lost 5 bases; unmatched junction nucleotides: 4. Written as DNA, the CDR3 is TGTGCCAGCAGCCGGGCTAGCGGGGACAATGAGCAGTTCTTC. It translates to CASSRASGDNEQFF.

This clone showed up just a few times. This rearrangement joins TRBV30 to TRBJ2-1, with D possibly being TRBD2 (6 bases). The CDR3 totals 12 residues. The V gene lost 2 bases and the J gene lost 9 bases, with 11 bases spanning the gap. From germline, CDR1 is GTSNPN and CDR2 SVGIG (reference sequence). The CDR3: CAWSPRGGEQFF. Here the CDR3 DNA reads TGTGCCTGGAGTCCCCGGGGAGGTGAGCAGTTCTTC.

This clone came up a few times. The chain links TRBV6-4 to TRBJ2-7, with D perhaps TRBD1 or TRBD2 (5 bases each). Germline loops: CDR1 MRHNA, CDR2 SNTAGT. The CDR3 covers 11 residues. The CDR3 loop reads CAGRGAYEQYV. CDR3 nucleotide sequence: TGTGCTGGACGGGGCGCTTACGAGCAGTACGTC.

V is TRBV7-9 and J is TRBJ1-1; unclear D gene. Deletions cut 1 base from V and 6 bases from J, with 15 bases between. Germline CDR1 is SEHNR and CDR2 is FQNEAQ (reference sequence). The length of the CDR3 is 15 residues. The CDR3 reads CASSLDPGMVAEAFF. CDR3 in DNA: TGTGCCAGCAGCTTAGATCCGGGGATGGTGGCTGAAGCTTTCTTT.